Described below is a single T cell receptor (beta chain) sequence and its context. Clones were read by immunoSEQ multiplex PCR, and TCRdb kept only the in-frame ones, dropping some. The sample includes 90,000 or so clones, about 83% of them seen just once. The data are from a study of radiotherapy plus CTLA-4 blockade in lung cancer. Study-wide background: Among patients, approximately 19% showed objective responses, and 25% to 35% had disease control.

This CDR3 spans 14 amino acids. In germline, CDR1 is MDHEN, CDR2 SYDVKM. With 2 bases removed from V and 0 bases from J, the gap between germline ends came to 7 bases. This TCR came from a human donor with non-small cell lung cancer who had stable disease on radiotherapy plus ipilimumab. The material sequenced was peripheral blood, taken from a patient treated with radiotherapy plus ipilimumab. V is TRBV28 and J is TRBJ1-2, with D unclear. CDR3 sequence (DNA): TGTGCCAGCAGTTTAACAGACACTAACTATGGCTACACCTTC. Protein sequence: CASSLTDTNYGYTF.